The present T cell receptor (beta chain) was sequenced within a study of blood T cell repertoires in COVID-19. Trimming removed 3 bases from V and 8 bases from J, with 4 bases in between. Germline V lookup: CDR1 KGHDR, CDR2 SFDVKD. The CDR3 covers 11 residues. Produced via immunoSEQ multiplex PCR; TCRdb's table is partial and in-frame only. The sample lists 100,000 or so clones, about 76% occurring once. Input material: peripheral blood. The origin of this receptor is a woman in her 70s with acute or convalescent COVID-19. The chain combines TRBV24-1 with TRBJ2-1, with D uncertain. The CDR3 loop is CATSDNYEQFF. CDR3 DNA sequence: TGTGCCACCAGTGATAACTATGAGCAGTTCTTC.